This T cell receptor beta chain was captured in a study of blood T cell repertoires in COVID-19. Study summary: Specimens from acute and convalescent COVID-19 originated in the United States, Italy and Spain. PBMCs, B-cell-depleted T cells, or T cells were the source of the cDNA or gDNA that made up the material.

Per the original data handling: Estimation of nucleated cell counts was performed using reference gene primer amplification. Libraries were prepared by immunoSEQ multiplex PCR; TCRdb keeps only in-frame clonotypes and omits some of them. V and J calls and clone size are copied from that table; D and trimming were computed from the DNA. In the table there are about 54,000 clones, around 86% of which are singletons. Germline lookup yields CDR1 WNHNN and CDR2 SYGVQD (reference sequence). Between the trimmed V and J ends, which lost 1 base and 9 bases, there was a span of 16 bases. The CDR3 extends over 15 amino acids.

V gene TRBV10-1 combines with J gene TRBJ2-4; D perhaps matches TRBD2 (5 bases). This clonotype originated in a human donor in a cohort sampled during active COVID-19. What was sequenced was peripheral blood. In nucleotides, the CDR3 is TGCGCCAGCAGTGAGTTCGCAAGACTACCCGTCATTCAGTACTTC. Translating gives CASSEFARLPVIQYF.